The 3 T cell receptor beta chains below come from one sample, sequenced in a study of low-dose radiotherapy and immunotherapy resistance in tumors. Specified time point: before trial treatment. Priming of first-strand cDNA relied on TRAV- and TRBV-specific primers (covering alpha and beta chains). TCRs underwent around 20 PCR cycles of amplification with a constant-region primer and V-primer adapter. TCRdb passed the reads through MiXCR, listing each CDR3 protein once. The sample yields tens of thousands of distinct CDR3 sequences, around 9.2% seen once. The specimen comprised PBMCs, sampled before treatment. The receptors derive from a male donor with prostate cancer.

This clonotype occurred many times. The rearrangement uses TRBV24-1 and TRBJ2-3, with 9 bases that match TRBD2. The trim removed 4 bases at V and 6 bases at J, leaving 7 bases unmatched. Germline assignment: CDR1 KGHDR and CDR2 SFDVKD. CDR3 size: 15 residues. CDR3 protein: CATSDPGLAGDTQYF. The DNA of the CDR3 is TGTGCCACCAGTGACCCGGGACTAGCAGGCGATACGCAGTATTTT.

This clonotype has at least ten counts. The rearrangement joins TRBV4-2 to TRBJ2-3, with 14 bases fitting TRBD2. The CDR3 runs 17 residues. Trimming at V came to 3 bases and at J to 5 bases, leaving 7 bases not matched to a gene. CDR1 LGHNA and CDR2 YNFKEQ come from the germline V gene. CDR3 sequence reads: CASSQAGLAGVKDTQYF. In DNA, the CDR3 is TGTGCCAGCAGCCAGGCGGGACTAGCGGGAGTAAAAGATACGCAGTATTTT.

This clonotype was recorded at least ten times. In nucleotides, the CDR3 is TGTGCCAGCAGCGGCCAACAGGGGGCGGGCGAGCAGTACTTC. Residues: CASSGQQGAGEQYF. This sequence joins TRBV2 and TRBJ2-7; 9 bases are shared with TRBD1. The germline V gene has CDR1 SNHLY and CDR2 FYNNEI. The CDR3 is 14 amino acids. V dropped 6 bases and J dropped 6; count of bases not matched to a gene: 9.